These T cell receptor beta chains were read from a single sample in a study of T cell repertoires in cytomegalovirus infection. MiXCR, applied by TCRdb to the reads, yields one record per CDR3 protein. The sample shows a few hundred thousand distinct CDR3 sequences, roughly 20% of them seen only once. Sample: PBMCs. The receptors shown here come from a human donor in good health (CMV status not recorded). Some clones in this sample may be carry-over from other donors' samples. The CDR3 runs from the conserved cysteine through the conserved F or W. The order of the fields is clone size, D gene, J gene, V gene, CDR3 DNA, CDR3 protein. A D gene is named only where the DNA matches it firmly. The listing skips clone size in some rows; elsewhere it reads once, few, many or a size class.

many,NA,TRBJ2-1,TRBV7-2,TGTGCCAGCAGCTTGGGGGGCGCCGGCAACAATGAGCAGTTCTTC,CASSLGGAGNNEQFF
many,TRBD2,TRBJ2-1,TRBV7-6,TGTGCCAGCAGCTTAGCCGGGACTACCTACAATGAGCAGTTCTTC,CASSLAGTTYNEQFF
few,TRBD2,TRBJ2-3,TRBV7-2,TGTGCCAGCAGCCTAAGCGGGGGGGCGTTGGGGACGCAGTATTTT,CASSLSGGALGTQYF
many,NA,TRBJ1-4,TRBV7-2,TGTGCCAGCAGTCGTACCTCTCAGGGTAGTGGGGAAAAACTGTTTTTT,CASSRTSQGSGEKLFF
few,NA,TRBJ2-3,TRBV6-2/TRBV6-3,TGTGCCAGCCGCCGGGACACAGGAACAGATACGCAGTATTTT,CASRRDTGTDTQYF
many,NA,TRBJ2-7,TRBV6-2/TRBV6-3,TGTGCCAGCCACACGCGGGGACGAGCCTCCTACGAGCAGTACTTC,CASHTRGRASYEQYF
NA,TRBD2,TRBJ2-3,TRBV15,TGTGCCACCGGGGAGACTAGCGGGGGGTTTGCGGATACGCAGTATTTT,CATGETSGGFADTQYF
many,TRBD1,TRBJ2-5,TRBV7-8,TGTGCCAGCAGCTCCCGGGACAGGGGAGAGACCCAGTACTTC,CASSSRDRGETQYF
NA,TRBD1,TRBJ2-1,TRBV7-2,TGTGCCAGCAGCCCCAGGGGGTTCGGTGAGCAGTTCTTC,CASSPRGFGEQFF
NA,NA,TRBJ2-7,TRBV6-5,TGTGCCAGCAGTTACTCGTCAGGGTTCGCCTACGAGCAGTACTTC,CASSYSSGFAYEQYF
few,NA,TRBJ1-1,TRBV28,TGTGCCAGCAGTTTCGAAGGGGGTAGTGCTTTCTTT,CASSFEGGSAFF
NA,NA,TRBJ2-1,TRBV7-2,TGTGCCAGCAGCTTAATCACTGTTGGTCCGTTCTTC,CASSLITVGPFF
few,NA,TRBJ2-7,TRBV11-2,TGTGCCAGCAGCTTAGGGACAGTGTCTACCTACGAGCAGTACTTC,CASSLGTVSTYEQYF
many,NA,TRBJ2-2,TRBV7-2,TGTGCCAGCAGCCGGGACCGGACCGGGGAGCTGTTTTTT,CASSRDRTGELFF
NA,TRBD2,TRBJ2-7,TRBV2,TGTGCCAGCAGCACCGGACTAGCGGGGGTCTACGAGCAGTACTTC,CASSTGLAGVYEQYF
many,TRBD1,TRBJ1-2,TRBV6-1,TGTGCCAGCAGTCTGGACAGGGATACCTATGGCTACACCTTC,CASSLDRDTYGYTF
NA,NA,TRBJ1-6,TRBV25-1,TGTGCCAGCAGACCCAGGGCTGGCTCACCCCTCCACTTT,CASRPRAGSPLHF
NA,TRBD2,TRBJ2-3,TRBV29-1,TGCAGCGTTGGAGCGGGAGTGGTAGATACGCAGTATTTT,CSVGAGVVDTQYF
many,NA,TRBJ2-1,TRBV7-8,TGTGCCAGCACCCCACGGGGGCTGTGGGAGATTGGAAACAATGAGCAGTTCTTC,CASTPRGLWEIGNNEQFF
many,TRBD1,TRBJ2-1,TRBV7-6,TGTGCCAGCAGCTTAGGTCAGGGGGTATACAATGAGCAGTTCTTC,CASSLGQGVYNEQFF
many,NA,TRBJ2-7,TRBV7-2,TGTGCCAGCAGCTTAGCTGGCGGGACATCCTACGAGCAGTACTTC,CASSLAGGTSYEQYF
NA,NA,TRBJ2-7,TRBV13,TGTGCCAGCAGCTCGACCGGACGAGGAGACGAGCAGTACTTC,CASSSTGRGDEQYF
few,NA,TRBJ1-5,TRBV10-2,TGCGCCACCCAAGTCCCTGGGGGGCCCCAGCATTTT,CATQVPGGPQHF
few,NA,TRBJ2-2,TRBV18,TGTGCCAGCTCACCACTGCCCCCAGGGTTCTCCGGGGAGCTGTTTTTT,CASSPLPPGFSGELFF
NA,TRBD1,TRBJ2-7,TRBV28,TGTGCCAGCAGTTCCGACAGGGGGCGACCTTACGAGCAGTACTTC,CASSSDRGRPYEQYF
few,NA,TRBJ2-6,TRBV19,TGTGCCAGTAGTACTGCTCCCTCTGGGGCCAACGTCCTGACTTTC,CASSTAPSGANVLTF
many,NA,TRBJ1-5,TRBV7-2,TGTGCCAGCAGCTTAACATACAATCAGCCCCAGCATTTT,CASSLTYNQPQHF
few,TRBD1,TRBJ1-6,TRBV2,TGTGCCAGCAGCCAGGCCGGGACAGGGAGCTCCTATAATTCACCCCTCCACTTT,CASSQAGTGSSYNSPLHF
many,TRBD1,TRBJ1-5,TRBV12-3/TRBV12-4,TGTGCCAGCAGTTCAGGACAGGGGGCGCATCAGCCCCAGCATTTT,CASSSGQGAHQPQHF
NA,NA,TRBJ1-1,TRBV19,TGTGCCAGTAGCATACCGGGAAGACAGAACACTGAAGCTTTCTTT,CASSIPGRQNTEAFF
few,NA,TRBJ1-2,TRBV28,TGTGCCAGCAGATCTGAACCAGAAGCCTATGGCTACACCTTC,CASRSEPEAYGYTF
few,TRBD1,TRBJ2-6,TRBV5-1,TGCGCCAGCAGCTTGGTGGCAGGGGGCCCTGGGGCCAACGTCCTGACTTTC,CASSLVAGGPGANVLTF
NA,NA,TRBJ2-3,TRBV2,TGTGCCAGCAGTAGGGACTTTTATACGCAGTATTTT,CASSRDFYTQYF
few,TRBD2,TRBJ2-7,TRBV7-6,TGTGCCAGCAGCTTAATTTGGACTAGCGTGAGCGAGCAGTACTTC,CASSLIWTSVSEQYF
NA,NA,TRBJ2-1,TRBV18,TGTGCCAGCGCCAGCGGGCTAAGCTCCTACAATGAGCAGTTCTTC,CASASGLSSYNEQFF
few,TRBD1,TRBJ1-2,TRBV5-4,TGTGCCAGCAGCTGGGCCCAGGACAGGGCTAATAGCTACACCTTC,CASSWAQDRANSYTF
NA,TRBD1,TRBJ1-6,TRBV28,TGTGCCAGCAGTTTCTTGGCCAGGGGGGCTTCACCCCTCCACTTT,CASSFLARGASPLHF
few,NA,TRBJ2-1,TRBV11-2,TGTGCCAGCAGCCCGGTTGGCGGATACAATGAGCAGTTCTTC,CASSPVGGYNEQFF
many,TRBD2,TRBJ2-3,TRBV7-2,TGTGCCAGCAGCTTATCTTCTGGGGGGAGCGGGAGCCATTTT,CASSLSSGGSGSHF
few,NA,TRBJ2-2,TRBV12-3/TRBV12-4,TGTGCCAGCAGTCGGGACAGGTTCCGACGGGGGGAGGCCGGGGAGCTGTTTTTT,CASSRDRFRRGEAGELFF
few,NA,TRBJ1-1,TRBV19,TGTGCCCCCTGGTGGAGGGCGTGGACTGAAGCTTTCTTT,CAPWWRAWTEAFF
many,NA,TRBJ1-5,TRBV7-2,TGTGCCAGCAGCTTAGTGGCAGCCCCTACACAGCCCCAGCATTTT,CASSLVAAPTQPQHF
NA,NA,TRBJ1-6,TRBV28,TGTGCCAGCACCTCCAGGGGCTTCTATAATTCACCCCTCCACTTT,CASTSRGFYNSPLHF
few,NA,TRBJ1-1,TRBV4-1,TGCGCCAGCAGCCCCCGTCGAGAGGTTTTGAACACTGAAGCTTTCTTT,CASSPRREVLNTEAFF
many,NA,TRBJ2-1,TRBV6-2/TRBV6-3,TGTGCCAGCAGCCCGGCCGGGTTTAAGCAGTTCTTC,CASSPAGFKQFF
NA,NA,TRBJ1-1,TRBV6-2/TRBV6-3,TGTGCCAGCAGACCCTCGGGGGGTTTGGGAACTGAAGCTTTCTTT,CASRPSGGLGTEAFF
NA,TRBD1,TRBJ2-3,TRBV30,TGTGCCTGGAGGCCAGGGGGTCAGGCAGATACGCAGTATTTT,CAWRPGGQADTQYF
many,TRBD2,TRBJ2-5,TRBV7-2,TGTGCCAGCAGCTTATTAGCGGGAGGCCTCCAAGAGACCCAGTACTTC,CASSLLAGGLQETQYF
many,TRBD2,TRBJ2-5,TRBV7-2,TGTGCCAGCAGCTTAGAAGGGTCTAGCGGGATAGAGACCCAGTACTTC,CASSLEGSSGIETQYF
many,NA,TRBJ2-1,TRBV7-9,TGTGCCAGCAGCTTAGTTCGTAATGAGCAGTTCTTC,CASSLVRNEQFF
many,TRBD1,TRBJ2-1,TRBV7-2,TGTGCCAGCAGCTTGGGGACAGGGTGGGCAAGTGAGCAGTTCTTC,CASSLGTGWASEQFF
many,NA,TRBJ2-6,TRBV7-9,TGTGCCAGCAGCTTAGCGTCTTGGCAGGTGCATTCTGGGGCCAACGTCCTGACTTTC,CASSLASWQVHSGANVLTF
many,NA,TRBJ2-7,TRBV11-2,TGTGCCAGCAGCTTAGGGGTCTCCTACGAGCAGTACTTC,CASSLGVSYEQYF
many,NA,TRBJ1-3,TRBV12-5,TGTGCTAGTGGTTTGGTCGGCACCATATATTTT,CASGLVGTIYF